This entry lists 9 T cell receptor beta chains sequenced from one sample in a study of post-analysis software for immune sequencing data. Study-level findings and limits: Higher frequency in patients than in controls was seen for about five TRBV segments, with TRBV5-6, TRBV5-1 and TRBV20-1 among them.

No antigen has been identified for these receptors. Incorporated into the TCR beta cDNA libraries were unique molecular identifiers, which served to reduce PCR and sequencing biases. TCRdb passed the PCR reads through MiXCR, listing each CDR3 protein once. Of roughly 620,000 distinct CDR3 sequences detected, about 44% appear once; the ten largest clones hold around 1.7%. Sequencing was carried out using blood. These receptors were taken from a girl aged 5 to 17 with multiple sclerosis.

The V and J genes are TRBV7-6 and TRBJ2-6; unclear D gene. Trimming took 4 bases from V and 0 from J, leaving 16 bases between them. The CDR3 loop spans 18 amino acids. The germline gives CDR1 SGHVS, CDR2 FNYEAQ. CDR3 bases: TGTGCCAGCAGCTCTCTCCCTCCAACCTTCTCTGGGGCCAACGTCCTGACTTTC. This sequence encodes CASSSLPPTFSGANVLTF.

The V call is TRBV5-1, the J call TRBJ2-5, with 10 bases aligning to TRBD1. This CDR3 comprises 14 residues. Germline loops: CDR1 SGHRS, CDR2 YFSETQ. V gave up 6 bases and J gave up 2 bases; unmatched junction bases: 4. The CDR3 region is CASTQDRGQETQYF. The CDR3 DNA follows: TGCGCCAGCACCCAGGACAGGGGGCAAGAGACCCAGTACTTC.

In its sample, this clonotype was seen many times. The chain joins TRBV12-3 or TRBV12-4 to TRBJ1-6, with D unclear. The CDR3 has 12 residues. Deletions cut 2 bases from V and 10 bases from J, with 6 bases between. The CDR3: CASSLYSSPLHF. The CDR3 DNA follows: TGTGCCAGCAGTTTATATTCGTCACCCCTCCACTTT.

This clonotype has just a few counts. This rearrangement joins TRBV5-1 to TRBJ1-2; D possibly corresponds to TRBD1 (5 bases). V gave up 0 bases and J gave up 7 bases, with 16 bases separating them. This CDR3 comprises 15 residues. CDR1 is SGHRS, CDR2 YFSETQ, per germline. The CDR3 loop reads CASSLVQVGGLGYTF. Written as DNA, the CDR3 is TGCGCCAGCAGCTTGGTACAGGTCGGCGGACTTGGCTACACCTTC. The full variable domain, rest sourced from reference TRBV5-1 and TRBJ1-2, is KAGVTQTPRYLIKTRGQQVTLSCSPISGHRSVSWYQQTPGQGLQFLFEYFSETQRNKGNFPGRFSGRQFSNSRSEMNVSTLELGDSALYLCASSLVQVGGLGYTFGSGTRLTVV.

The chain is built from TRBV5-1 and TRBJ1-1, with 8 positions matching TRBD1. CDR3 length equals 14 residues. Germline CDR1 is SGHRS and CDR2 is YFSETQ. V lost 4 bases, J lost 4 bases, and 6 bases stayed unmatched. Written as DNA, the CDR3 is TGCGCCAGCAGCCAGGACAGGGTTGGCACTGAAGCTTTCTTT. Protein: CASSQDRVGTEAFF.

In nucleotides, the CDR3 is TGTGCCGCCAGTGGGGAGGGAACGCACGAGCAGTACTTC. Translation gives CAASGEGTHEQYF. The chain carries TRBV6-6 and TRBJ2-7, with 7 bases lining up with TRBD2. There are 13 residues in the CDR3. Per germline, CDR1 MNHNY and CDR2 SVGAGI (reference sequence). V dropped 11 bases and J dropped 5; count of bases not matched to a gene: 12.

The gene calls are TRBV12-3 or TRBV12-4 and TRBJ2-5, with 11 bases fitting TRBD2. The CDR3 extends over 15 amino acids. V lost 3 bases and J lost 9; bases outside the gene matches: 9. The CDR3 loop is CASSFSLAGGAAQYF. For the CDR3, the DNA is TGTGCCAGCAGTTTTTCCCTAGCGGGAGGAGCAGCCCAGTACTTC.

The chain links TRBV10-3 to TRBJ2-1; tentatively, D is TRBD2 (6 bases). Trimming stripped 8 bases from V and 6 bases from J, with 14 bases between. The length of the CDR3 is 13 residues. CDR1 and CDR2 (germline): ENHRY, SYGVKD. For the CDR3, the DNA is TGTGCCATCTGCGATACGGAGGGCAATGAGCAGTTCTTC. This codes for CAICDTEGNEQFF.

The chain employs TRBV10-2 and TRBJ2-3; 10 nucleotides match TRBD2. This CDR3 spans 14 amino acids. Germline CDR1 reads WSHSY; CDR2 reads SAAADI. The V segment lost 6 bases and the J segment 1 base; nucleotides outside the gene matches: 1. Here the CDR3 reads CASRGTSGTDTQYF. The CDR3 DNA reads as TGCGCCAGCAGAGGGACTAGCGGCACAGATACGCAGTATTTT.